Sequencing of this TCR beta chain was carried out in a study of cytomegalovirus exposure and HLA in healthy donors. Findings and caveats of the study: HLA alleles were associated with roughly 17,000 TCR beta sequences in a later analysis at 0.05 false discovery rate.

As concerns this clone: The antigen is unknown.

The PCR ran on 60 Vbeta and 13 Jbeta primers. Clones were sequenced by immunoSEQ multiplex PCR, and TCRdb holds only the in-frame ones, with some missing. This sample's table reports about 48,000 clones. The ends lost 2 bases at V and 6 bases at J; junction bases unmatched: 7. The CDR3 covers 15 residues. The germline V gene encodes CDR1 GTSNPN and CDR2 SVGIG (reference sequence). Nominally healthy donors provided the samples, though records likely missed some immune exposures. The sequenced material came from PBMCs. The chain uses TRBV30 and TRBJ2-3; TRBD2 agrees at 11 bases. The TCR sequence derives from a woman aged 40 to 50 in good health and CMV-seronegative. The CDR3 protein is CAWSSGTSGSDTQYF. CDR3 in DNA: TGTGCCTGGAGTTCCGGGACTAGCGGAAGCGATACGCAGTATTTT.